This entry concerns a single TCR beta chain. The CDR3 extends over 15 amino acids. The V and J ends lost 4 bases and 0 bases respectively, with 11 bases between them. CDR1 is SGHRS and CDR2 is YFSETQ in the germline V gene. This record comes from a study of blood T cell repertoires in COVID-19. Study-level background: From T cells, B-cell-depleted T cells, or PBMCs came the material, which was cDNA or gDNA.

Assay: immunoSEQ multiplex PCR; the TCRdb copy retains only in-frame clones and omits some. The sample has over 75,000 clones; 88% are singletons. Seattle-derived patients entered the study during active infection and were followed longitudinally. The material sequenced was peripheral blood. The clonotype comes from a man over 45 with COVID-19, enrolled during active disease. The chain couples TRBV5-1 to TRBJ1-3; TRBD1 is a possible D gene (6 bases). This chain's CDR3 is CASSRDTGSGNTIYF. CDR3 sequence (DNA): TGCGCCAGCAGCAGGGACACCGGCTCTGGAAACACCATATATTTT.